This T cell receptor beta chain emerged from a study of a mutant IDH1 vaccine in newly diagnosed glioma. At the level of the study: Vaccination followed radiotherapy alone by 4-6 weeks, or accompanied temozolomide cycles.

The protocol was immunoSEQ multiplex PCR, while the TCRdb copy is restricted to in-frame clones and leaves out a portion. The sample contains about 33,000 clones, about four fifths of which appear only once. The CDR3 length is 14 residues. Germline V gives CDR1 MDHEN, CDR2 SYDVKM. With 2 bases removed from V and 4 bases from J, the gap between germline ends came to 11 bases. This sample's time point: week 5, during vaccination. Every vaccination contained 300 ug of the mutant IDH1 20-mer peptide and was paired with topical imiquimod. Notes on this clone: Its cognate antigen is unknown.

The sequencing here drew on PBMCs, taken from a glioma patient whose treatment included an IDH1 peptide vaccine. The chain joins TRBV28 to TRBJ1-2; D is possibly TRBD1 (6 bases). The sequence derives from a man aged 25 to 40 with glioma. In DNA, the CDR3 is TGTGCCAGCAGTTTAGGGGGGGGCCCCTATGGCTACACCTTC. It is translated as CASSLGGGPYGYTF.